This T cell receptor (beta chain) was obtained from a study of T cells in localized non-small cell lung cancer. General study points: There was higher T cell clonality in uninvolved adjacent lung than in tumor, and it was highest there.

This clone was detected only a few times. Antigen: not known. Generated by immunoSEQ multiplex PCR, the TCRdb table keeps only in-frame clones and is missing some. The sample has nearly 6,000 clones, 20% to 25% seen once; the top ten hold approximately 9.8%. V lost 5 bases to trimming and J lost 1 base; unmatched junction nucleotides: 4. Per germline, CDR1 SGHNT and CDR2 YENEEA. CDR3 length: 15 amino acids. The V call is TRBV11-3, the J call TRBJ2-5; 10 bases map to TRBD2. The TCR originated in a female donor over 55 with stage I lung adenocarcinoma. Sample: lung tumor tissue, taken before any cancer treatment. CDR3 DNA sequence: TGTGCCAGCAGCCGAAGCGGGGGGGGCCAAGAGACCCAGTACTTC. Amino acid sequence: CASSRSGGGQETQYF.